The present TCR beta chain was sequenced within a study of shared clonotypes between healthy human individuals. Study as a whole: Each donor's CD8 memory used one plate, CD8 naive two, each CD4 subset three.

Replicate PCRs from sorted subsets contained around 190 ng DNA, which is tens of thousands of T cell genomes. The assay was immunoSEQ multiplex PCR, and TCRdb's table has in-frame clones only and misses some. The sample lists a few hundred thousand clones, roughly 97% occurring once. V lost 4 bases, J lost 6 bases, and 14 bases lay in between. Per the germline V gene, CDR1 is SGHRS and CDR2 is YFSETQ. The CDR3 loop spans 13 amino acids. Study results and limitations: Generation probabilities of non-shared clonotypes were lower (relative to those shared by all four donors). Among donors, clonotype sharing was expected to be affected by sequencing depth.

As concerns this clone: As yet, its antigen is unknown.

This TCR came from a woman in her 30s in good health. Source material: naive CD4+ T cells sorted from blood. Indicated subset: CD45RA+ positively selected. The chain uses TRBV5-1 and TRBJ2-7; D is unresolved. The CDR3 sequence is CASSQLGPLEQYF. The CDR3 region has the DNA TGCGCCAGCAGCCAGTTAGGCCCCCTCGAGCAGTACTTC.